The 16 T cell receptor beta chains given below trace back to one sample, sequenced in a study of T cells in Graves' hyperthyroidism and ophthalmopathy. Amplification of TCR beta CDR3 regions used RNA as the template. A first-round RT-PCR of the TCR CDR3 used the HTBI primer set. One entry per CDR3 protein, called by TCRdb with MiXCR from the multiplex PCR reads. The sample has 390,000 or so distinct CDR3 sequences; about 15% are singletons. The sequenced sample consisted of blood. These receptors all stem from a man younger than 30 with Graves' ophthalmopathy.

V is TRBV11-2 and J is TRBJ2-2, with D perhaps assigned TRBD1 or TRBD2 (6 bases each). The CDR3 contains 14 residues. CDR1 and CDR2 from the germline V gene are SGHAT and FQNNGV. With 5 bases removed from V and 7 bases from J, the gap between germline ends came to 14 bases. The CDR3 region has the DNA TGTGCCAGCAGCCCAGTGGGGGGCCTCGGGGAGCTGTTTTTT. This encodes CASSPVGGLGELFF.

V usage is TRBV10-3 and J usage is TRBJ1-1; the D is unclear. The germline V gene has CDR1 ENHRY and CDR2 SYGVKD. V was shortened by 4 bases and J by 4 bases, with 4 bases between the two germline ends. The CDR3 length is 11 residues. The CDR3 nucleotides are TGTGCCATCAGTGGTGGCACTGAAGCTTTCTTT. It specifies CAISGGTEAFF.

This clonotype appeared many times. For the CDR3, the DNA is TGTGCCAGCAATCAACCCCCGGTGTTTTGGGATCAAGAGACCCAGTACTTC. Protein product: CASNQPPVFWDQETQYF. The chain is built from TRBV6-2 or TRBV6-3 and TRBJ2-5; D not resolved. The length of the CDR3 is 17 residues. Germline CDR1 is MNHEY and CDR2 is SVGEGT. V was trimmed by 7 bases and J by 2 bases, leaving 23 bases between them.

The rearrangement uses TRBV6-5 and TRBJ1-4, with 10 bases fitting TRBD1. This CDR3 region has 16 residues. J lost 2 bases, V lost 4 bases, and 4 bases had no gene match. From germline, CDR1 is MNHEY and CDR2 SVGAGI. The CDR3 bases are TGTGCCAGCAGTTCCGGGACAGGGGCGACTAATGAAAAACTGTTTTTT. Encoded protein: CASSSGTGATNEKLFF.

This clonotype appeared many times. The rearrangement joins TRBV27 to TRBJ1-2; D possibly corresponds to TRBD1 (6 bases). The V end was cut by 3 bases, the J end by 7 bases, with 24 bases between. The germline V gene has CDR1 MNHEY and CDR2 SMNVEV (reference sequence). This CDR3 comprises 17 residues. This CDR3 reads CASSLEAVRGGQSGYTF. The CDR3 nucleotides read TGTGCCAGCAGTTTGGAGGCTGTAAGGGGGGGGCAATCTGGCTACACCTTC.

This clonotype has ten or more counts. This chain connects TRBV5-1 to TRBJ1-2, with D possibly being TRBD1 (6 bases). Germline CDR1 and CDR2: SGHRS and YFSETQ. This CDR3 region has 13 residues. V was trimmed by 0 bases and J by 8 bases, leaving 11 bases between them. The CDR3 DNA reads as TGCGCCAGCAGCTTGGGGCAGGGGAAAGGCTACACCTTC. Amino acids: CASSLGQGKGYTF. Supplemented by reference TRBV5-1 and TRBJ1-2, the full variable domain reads KAGVTQTPRYLIKTRGQQVTLSCSPISGHRSVSWYQQTPGQGLQFLFEYFSETQRNKGNFPGRFSGRQFSNSRSEMNVSTLELGDSALYLCASSLGQGKGYTFGSGTRLTVV.

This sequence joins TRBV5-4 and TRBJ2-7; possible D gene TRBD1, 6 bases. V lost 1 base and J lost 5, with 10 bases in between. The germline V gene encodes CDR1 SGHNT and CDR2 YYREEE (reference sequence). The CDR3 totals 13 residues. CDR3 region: CASSLMGAHEQYF. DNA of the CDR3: TGTGCCAGCAGCTTGATGGGGGCCCACGAGCAGTACTTC. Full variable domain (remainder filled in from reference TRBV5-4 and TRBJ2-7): ETGVTQSPTHLIKTRGQQVTLRCSSQSGHNTVSWYQQALGQGPQFIFQYYREEENGRGNFPPRFSGLQFPNYSSELNVNALELDDSALYLCASSLMGAHEQYFGPGTRLTVT.

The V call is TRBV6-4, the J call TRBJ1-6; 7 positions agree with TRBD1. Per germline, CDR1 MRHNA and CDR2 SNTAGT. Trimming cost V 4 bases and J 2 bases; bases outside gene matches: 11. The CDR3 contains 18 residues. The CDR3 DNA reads TGTGCCAGCAGTGGGGGAAGACAGGGCCCACCCTATAATTCACCCCTCCACTTT. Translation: CASSGGRQGPPYNSPLHF.

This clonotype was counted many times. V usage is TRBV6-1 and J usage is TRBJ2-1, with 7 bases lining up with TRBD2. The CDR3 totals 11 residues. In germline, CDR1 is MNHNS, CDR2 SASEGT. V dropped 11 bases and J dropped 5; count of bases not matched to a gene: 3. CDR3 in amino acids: CACREDNEQFF. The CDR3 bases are TGTGCCTGCCGGGAGGACAATGAGCAGTTCTTC.

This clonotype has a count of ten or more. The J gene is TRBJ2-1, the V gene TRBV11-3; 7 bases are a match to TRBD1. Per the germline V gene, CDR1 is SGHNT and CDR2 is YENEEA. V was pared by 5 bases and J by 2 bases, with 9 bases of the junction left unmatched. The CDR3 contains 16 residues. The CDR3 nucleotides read TGTGCCAGCAGCCCGGACAGGTTAACTACCTACAATGAGCAGTTCTTC. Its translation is CASSPDRLTTYNEQFF. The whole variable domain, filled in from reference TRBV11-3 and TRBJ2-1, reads EAGVVQSPRYKIIEKKQPVAFWCNPISGHNTLYWYLQNLGQGPELLIRYENEEAVDDSQLPKDRFSAERLKGVDSTLKIQPAELGDSAVYLCASSPDRLTTYNEQFFGPGTRLTVL.

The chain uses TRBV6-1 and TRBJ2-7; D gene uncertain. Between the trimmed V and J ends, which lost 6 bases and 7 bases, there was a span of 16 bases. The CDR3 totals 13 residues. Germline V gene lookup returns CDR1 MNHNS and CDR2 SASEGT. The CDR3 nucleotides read TGTGCCAGCAGCCATGCACCCCAATTTGAGCAGTACTTC. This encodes CASSHAPQFEQYF.

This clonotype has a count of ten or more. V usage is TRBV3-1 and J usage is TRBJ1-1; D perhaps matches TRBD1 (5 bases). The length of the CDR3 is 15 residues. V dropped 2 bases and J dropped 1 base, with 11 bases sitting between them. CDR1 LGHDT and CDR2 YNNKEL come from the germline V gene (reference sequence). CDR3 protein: CASSQSGRWNTEAFF. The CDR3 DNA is TGTGCCAGCAGCCAATCGGGACGGTGGAACACTGAAGCTTTCTTT.

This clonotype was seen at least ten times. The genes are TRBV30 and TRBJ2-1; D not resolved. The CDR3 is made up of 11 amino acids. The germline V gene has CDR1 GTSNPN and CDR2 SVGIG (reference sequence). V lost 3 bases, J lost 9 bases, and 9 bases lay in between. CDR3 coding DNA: TGTGCCTGGAGCGCCCCGTTTGAGCAGTTCTTC. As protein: CAWSAPFEQFF.

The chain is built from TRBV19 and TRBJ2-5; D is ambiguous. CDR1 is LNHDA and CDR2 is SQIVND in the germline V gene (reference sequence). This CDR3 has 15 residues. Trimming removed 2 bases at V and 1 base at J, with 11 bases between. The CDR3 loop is CASSISRNPQETQYF. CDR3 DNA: TGTGCCAGTAGTATAAGTAGGAACCCCCAAGAGACCCAGTACTTC.

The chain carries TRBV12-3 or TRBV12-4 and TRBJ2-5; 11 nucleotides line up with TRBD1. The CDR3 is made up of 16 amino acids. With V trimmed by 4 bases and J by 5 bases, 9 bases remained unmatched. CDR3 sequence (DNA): TGTGCCAGCAGTTCTGCTGGACAGGGGGCGGGGGAGACCCAGTACTTC. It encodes CASSSAGQGAGETQYF.

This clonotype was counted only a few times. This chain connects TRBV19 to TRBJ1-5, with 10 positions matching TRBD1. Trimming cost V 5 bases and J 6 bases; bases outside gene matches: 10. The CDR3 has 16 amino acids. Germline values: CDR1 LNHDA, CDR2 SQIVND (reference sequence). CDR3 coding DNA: TGTGCCAGTAGTCTGTCCCGGGACAGGGGAAGTCAGCCCCAGCATTTT. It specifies CASSLSRDRGSQPQHF.